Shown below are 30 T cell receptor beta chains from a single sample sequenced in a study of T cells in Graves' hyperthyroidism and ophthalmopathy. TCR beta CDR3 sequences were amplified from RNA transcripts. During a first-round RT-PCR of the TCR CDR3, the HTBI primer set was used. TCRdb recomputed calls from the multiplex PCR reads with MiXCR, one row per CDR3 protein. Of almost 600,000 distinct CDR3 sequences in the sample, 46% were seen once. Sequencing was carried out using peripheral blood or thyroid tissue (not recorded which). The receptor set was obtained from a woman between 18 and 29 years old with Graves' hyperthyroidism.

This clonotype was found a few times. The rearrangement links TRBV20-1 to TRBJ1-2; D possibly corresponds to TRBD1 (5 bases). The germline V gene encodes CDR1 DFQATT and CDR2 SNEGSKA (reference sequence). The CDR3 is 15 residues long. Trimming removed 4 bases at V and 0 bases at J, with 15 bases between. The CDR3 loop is CSATLGGASNYGYTF. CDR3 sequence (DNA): TGCAGTGCTACCTTAGGTGGGGCCTCTAACTATGGCTACACCTTC.

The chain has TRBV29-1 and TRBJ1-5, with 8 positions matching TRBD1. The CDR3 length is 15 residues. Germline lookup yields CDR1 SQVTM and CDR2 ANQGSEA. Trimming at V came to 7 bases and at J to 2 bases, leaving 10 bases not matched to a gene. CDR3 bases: TGCAGCGCTAGACAGGGGATTATGGGCAATCAGCCCCAGCATTTT. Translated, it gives CSARQGIMGNQPQHF.

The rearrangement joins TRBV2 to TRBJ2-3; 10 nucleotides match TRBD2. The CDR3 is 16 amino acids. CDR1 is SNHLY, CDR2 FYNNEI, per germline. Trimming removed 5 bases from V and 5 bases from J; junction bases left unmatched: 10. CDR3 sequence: CASSSLLAGKGDTQYF. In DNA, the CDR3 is TGTGCCAGCAGTTCGCTACTAGCGGGGAAGGGAGATACGCAGTATTTT.

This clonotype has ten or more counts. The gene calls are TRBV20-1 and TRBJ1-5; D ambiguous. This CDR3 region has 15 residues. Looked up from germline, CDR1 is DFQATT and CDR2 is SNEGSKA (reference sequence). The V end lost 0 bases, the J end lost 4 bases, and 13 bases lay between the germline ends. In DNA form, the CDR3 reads TGCAGTGCTAGAGAGACCCCAGGTTTGAATCAGCCCCAGCATTTT. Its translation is CSARETPGLNQPQHF.

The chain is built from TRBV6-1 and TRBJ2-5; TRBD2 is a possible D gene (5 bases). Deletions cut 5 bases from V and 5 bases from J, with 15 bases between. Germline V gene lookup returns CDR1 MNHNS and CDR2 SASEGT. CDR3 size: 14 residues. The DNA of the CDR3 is TGTGCCAGCAGTTACCGGGCGGGTTGGGAGACCCAGTACTTC. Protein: CASSYRAGWETQYF.

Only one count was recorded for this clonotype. The CDR3 loop is CASRSGGYTF. The CDR3, as DNA: TGTGCCAGCAGGTCCGGTGGCTACACCTTC. The chain has TRBV7-9 and TRBJ1-2; D is ambiguous. The CDR3 covers 10 residues. Germline lookup yields CDR1 SEHNR and CDR2 FQNEAQ (reference sequence). Trimming took off 6 bases at V and 7 bases at J, with 6 bases between the two ends. The full variable domain, rest sourced from reference TRBV7-9 and TRBJ1-2, is DTGVSQNPRHKITKRGQNVTFRCDPISEHNRLYWYRQTLGQGPEFLTYFQNEAQLEKSRLLSDRFSAERPKGSFSTLEIQRTEQGDSAMYLCASRSGGYTFGSGTRLTVV.

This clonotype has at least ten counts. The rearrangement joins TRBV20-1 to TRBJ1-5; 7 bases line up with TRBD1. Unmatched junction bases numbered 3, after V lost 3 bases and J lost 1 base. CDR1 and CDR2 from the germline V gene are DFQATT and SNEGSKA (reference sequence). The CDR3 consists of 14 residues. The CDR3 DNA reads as TGCAGTGCTAGTGACAGGGCGAGCAATCAGCCCCAGCATTTT. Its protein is CSASDRASNQPQHF.

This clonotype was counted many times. CDR3 region: CASSFGQGFANTIYF. CDR3 in DNA: TGTGCCAGCAGTTTTGGACAGGGTTTTGCAAACACCATATATTTT. The chain has TRBV12-3 or TRBV12-4 and TRBJ1-3; TRBD1 matches at 8 bases. The CDR3 has 15 residues. Unmatched junction bases numbered 7, after V lost 3 bases and J lost 6 bases.

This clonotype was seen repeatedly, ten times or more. This CDR3 is CASSVDSGSVPYF. The DNA of the CDR3 is TGTGCCAGCAGTGTTGATAGCGGGAGTGTTCCGTATTTT. This chain connects TRBV2 to TRBJ2-3, with 9 positions matching TRBD2. Germline CDR1 reads SNHLY; CDR2 reads FYNNEI. This CDR3 is built from 13 residues. V was pared by 4 bases and J by 14 bases, with 10 bases of the junction left unmatched.

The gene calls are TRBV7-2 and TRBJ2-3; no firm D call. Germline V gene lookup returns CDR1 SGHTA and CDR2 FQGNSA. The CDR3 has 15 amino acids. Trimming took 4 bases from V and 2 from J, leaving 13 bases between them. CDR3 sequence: CASSWGNIYTDTQYF. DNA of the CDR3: TGTGCCAGCAGCTGGGGAAACATATACACAGATACGCAGTATTTT.

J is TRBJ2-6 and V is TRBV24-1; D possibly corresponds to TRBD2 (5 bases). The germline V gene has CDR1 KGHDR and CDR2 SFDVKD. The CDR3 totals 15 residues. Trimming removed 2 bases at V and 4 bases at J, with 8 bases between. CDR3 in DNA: TGTGCCACCAGTGATTCGGGGTCCGGGGCCAACGTCCTGACTTTC. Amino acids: CATSDSGSGANVLTF.

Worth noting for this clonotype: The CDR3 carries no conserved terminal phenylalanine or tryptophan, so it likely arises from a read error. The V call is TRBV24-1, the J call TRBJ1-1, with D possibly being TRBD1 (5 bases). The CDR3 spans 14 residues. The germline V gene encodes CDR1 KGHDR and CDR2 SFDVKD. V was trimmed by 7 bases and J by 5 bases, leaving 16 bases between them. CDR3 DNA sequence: TGTGCCACCAGCGACGCAGGGATAGGTACTGAAGCTTTCCTT. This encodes CATSDAGIGTEAFL.

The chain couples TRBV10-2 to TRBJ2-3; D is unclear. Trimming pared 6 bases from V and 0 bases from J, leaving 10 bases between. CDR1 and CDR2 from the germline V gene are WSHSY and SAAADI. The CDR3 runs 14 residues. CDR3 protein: CASRSLTSTDTQYF. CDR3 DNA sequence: TGCGCCAGCAGGAGTTTGACTAGCACAGATACGCAGTATTTT.

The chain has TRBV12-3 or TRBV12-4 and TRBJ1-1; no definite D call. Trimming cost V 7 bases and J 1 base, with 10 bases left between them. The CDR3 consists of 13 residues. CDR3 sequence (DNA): TGTGCCAGCACCCGGGTCGAGAACACTGAAGCTTTCTTT. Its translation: CASTRVENTEAFF.

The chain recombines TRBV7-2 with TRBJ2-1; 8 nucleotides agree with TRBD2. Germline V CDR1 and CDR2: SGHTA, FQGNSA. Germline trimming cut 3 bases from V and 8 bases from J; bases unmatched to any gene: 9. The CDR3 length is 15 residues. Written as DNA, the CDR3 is TGTGCCAGCAGCTTGGGGTCGGGAGGGCTGGATGAGCAGTTCTTC. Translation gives CASSLGSGGLDEQFF. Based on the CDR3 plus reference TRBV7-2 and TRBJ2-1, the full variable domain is GAGVSQSPSNKVTEKGKDVELRCDPISGHTALYWYRQSLGQGLEFLIYFQGNSAPDKSGLPSDRFSAERTGGSVSTLTIQRTQQEDSAVYLCASSLGSGGLDEQFFGPGTRLTVL.

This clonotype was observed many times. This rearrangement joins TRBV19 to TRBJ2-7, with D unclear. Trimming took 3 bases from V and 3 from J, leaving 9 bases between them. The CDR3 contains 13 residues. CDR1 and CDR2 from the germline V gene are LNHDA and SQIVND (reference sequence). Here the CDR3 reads CASSIGHLYEQYF. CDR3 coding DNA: TGTGCCAGTAGTATCGGGCACCTCTACGAGCAGTACTTC.

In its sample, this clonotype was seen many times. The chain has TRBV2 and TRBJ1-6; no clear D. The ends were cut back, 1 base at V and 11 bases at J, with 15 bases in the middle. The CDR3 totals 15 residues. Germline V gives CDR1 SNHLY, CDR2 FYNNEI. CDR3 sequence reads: CASSEVPSGITPLHF. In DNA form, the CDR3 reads TGTGCCAGCAGTGAAGTCCCCTCGGGGATAACACCCCTCCACTTT.

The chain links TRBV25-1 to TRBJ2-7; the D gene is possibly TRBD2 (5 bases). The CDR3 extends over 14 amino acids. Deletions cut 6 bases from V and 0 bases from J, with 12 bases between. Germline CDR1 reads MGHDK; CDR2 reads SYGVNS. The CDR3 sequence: CASSTAGNSYEQYF. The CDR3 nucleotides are TGTGCCAGCAGCACAGCCGGGAACTCCTACGAGCAGTACTTC.

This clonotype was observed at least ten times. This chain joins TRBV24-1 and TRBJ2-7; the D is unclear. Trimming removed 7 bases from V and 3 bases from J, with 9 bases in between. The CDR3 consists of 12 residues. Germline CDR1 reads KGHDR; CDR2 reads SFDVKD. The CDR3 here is CATRQTHYEQYF. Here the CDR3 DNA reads TGTGCCACCAGACAAACCCACTACGAGCAGTACTTC.

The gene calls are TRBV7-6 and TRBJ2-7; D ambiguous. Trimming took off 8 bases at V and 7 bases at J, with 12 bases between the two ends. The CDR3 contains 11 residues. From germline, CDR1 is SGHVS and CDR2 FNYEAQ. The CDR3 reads CASRRVLEQYF. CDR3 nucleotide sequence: TGTGCCAGCCGCCGGGTTTTGGAGCAGTACTTC.

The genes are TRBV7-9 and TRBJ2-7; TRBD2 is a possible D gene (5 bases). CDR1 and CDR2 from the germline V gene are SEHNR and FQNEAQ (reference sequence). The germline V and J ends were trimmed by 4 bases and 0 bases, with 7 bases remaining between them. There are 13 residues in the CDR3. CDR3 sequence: CASSYSVSYEQYF. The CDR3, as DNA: TGTGCCAGCAGCTATAGCGTCTCCTACGAGCAGTACTTC.

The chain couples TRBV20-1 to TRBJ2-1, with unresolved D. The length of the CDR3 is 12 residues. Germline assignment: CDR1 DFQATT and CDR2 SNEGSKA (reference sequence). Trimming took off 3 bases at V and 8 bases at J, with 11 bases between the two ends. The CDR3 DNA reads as TGCAGTGCTAGCCCACACGACGATGAGCAGTTCTTC. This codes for CSASPHDDEQFF.

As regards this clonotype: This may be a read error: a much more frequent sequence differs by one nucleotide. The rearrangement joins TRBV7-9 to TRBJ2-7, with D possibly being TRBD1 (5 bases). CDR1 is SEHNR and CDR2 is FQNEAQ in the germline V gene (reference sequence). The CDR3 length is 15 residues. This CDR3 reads CASSLGQGGSNEQYF. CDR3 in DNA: TGTGCCAGCAGCTTAGGGCAGGGTGGCTCCAACGAGCAGTACTTC. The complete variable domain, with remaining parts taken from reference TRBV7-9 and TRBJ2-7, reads DTGVSQNPRHKITKRGQNVTFRCDPISEHNRLYWYRQTLGQGPEFLTYFQNEAQLEKSRLLSDRFSAERPKGSFSTLEIQRTEQGDSAMYLCASSLGQGGSNEQYFGPGTRLTVT.

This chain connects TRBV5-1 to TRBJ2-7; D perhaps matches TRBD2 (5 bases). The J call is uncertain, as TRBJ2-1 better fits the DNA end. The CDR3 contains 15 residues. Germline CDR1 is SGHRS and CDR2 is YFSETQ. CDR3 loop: CASSLASGFDNEQFF. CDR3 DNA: TGCGCCAGCAGCTTGGCCTCGGGGTTCGACAATGAGCAGTTCTTC.

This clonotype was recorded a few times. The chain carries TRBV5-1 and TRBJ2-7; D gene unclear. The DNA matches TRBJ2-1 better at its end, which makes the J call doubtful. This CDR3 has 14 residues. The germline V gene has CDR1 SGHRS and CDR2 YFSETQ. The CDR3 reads CASSFGQEGNEQFF. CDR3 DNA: TGCGCCAGCAGCTTCGGGCAGGAAGGCAATGAGCAGTTCTTC.

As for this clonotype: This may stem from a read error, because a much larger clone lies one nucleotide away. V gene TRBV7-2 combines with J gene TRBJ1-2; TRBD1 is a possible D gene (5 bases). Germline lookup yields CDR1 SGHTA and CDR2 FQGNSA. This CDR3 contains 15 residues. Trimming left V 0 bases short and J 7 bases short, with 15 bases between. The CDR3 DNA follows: TGTGCCAGCAGCTTAGCCTCCGGGACTGGCTGTGGCTACACCTTC. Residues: CASSLASGTGCGYTF.

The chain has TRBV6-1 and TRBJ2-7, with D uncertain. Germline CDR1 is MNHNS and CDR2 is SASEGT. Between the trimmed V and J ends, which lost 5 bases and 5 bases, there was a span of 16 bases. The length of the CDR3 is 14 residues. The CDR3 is CASSSWAGVHEQYF. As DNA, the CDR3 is TGTGCCAGCAGTTCCTGGGCTGGGGTTCACGAGCAGTACTTC.

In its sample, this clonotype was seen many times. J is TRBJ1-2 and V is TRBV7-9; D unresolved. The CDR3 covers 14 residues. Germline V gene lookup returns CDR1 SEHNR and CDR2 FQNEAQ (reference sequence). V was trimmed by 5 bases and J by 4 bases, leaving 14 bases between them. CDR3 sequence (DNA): TGTGCCAGCAGCAGCAACCCGGCCCGCTATGGCTACACCTTC. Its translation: CASSSNPARYGYTF.

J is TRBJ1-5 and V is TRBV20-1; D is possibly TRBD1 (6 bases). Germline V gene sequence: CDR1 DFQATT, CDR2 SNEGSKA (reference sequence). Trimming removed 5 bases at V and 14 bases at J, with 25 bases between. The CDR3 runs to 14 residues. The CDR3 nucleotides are TGCAGTGCTCCCCAGGGGACTAGCGGACGCCGTGAGCATTTT. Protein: CSAPQGTSGRREHF.

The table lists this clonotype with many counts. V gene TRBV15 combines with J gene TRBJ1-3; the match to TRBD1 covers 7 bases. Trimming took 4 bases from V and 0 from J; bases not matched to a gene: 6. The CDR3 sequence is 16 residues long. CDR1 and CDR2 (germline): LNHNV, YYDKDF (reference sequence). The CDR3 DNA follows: TGTGCCACCAGCACCGGGACAGCCTTCTCTGGAAACACCATATATTTT. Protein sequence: CATSTGTAFSGNTIYF.